A selection of T cell receptor beta chains follows, all from one sample in a study of control samples from healthy donors and cancer patients. Generated by immunoSEQ multiplex PCR, the TCRdb table keeps only in-frame clones and is missing some. The data hold a few hundred thousand clones, with 90% observed a single time. Sequencing was performed on PBMCs. The receptor set was obtained from a man aged 35-49 years with head and neck cancer. The CDR3 runs from the conserved cysteine through the conserved F or W. Each record gives: D gene, CDR3 length, clone size, V gene, J gene, CDR3 DNA, CDR3 protein. D genes are given only for firm matches. Only part of the rows carry a size: once, few, many, or a class if the clone is expanded.

-	14	-	TRBV11-2	TRBJ1-6	TGTGCCAGCAGCTTCGGTCCAGATAATTCACCCCTCCACTTT	CASSFGPDNSPLHF
-	15	-	TRBV7-3	TRBJ2-1	TGTGCCAGCAGCCCTCGTAGGGGATATTACAATGAGCAGTTCTTC	CASSPRRGYYNEQFF
TRBD1	15	-	TRBV25-1	TRBJ1-2	TGTGCCAGCAGCCCTAGGACAGGACTTAACTATGGCTACACCTTC	CASSPRTGLNYGYTF
TRBD1	15	-	TRBV6-5	TRBJ1-2	TGTGCCAGCACCGAGGGGGCGGAGGCCGGCTATGGCTACACCTTC	CASTEGAEAGYGYTF
-	14	-	TRBV2	TRBJ2-2	TGTGCCAGCAGGGTTAGAGCGAACACCGGGGAGCTGTTTTTT	CASRVRANTGELFF
TRBD1	15	-	TRBV5-1	TRBJ2-5	TGCGCCAGCAGCACCGACAGGGGTAAAGAAGAGACCCAGTACTTC	CASSTDRGKEETQYF
-	13	-	TRBV20-1	TRBJ2-2	TGCAGTGCCAGTAGAGAGAACACCGGGGAGCTGTTTTTT	CSASRENTGELFF
-	12	-	TRBV11-2	TRBJ2-7	TGTGCCAGCAGGAGAGGGGACTACGAGCAGTACTTC	CASRRGDYEQYF
TRBD2	15	-	TRBV3-1/TRBV3-2	TRBJ2-7	TGTGCCAGCAGCCAGTTACTAGCGGGGCGCTACGAGCAGTACTTC	CASSQLLAGRYEQYF
-	15	-	TRBV3-1/TRBV3-2	TRBJ1-5	TGTGCCAGCAGCCAAGGCAGGGCAGACAATCAGCCCCAGCATTTT	CASSQGRADNQPQHF
-	13	-	TRBV6-5	TRBJ2-7	TGTGCCAGCAGAAAAGACACGGACTACGAGCAGTACTTC	CASRKDTDYEQYF
-	12	-	TRBV9	TRBJ2-1	TGTGCCAGCAGCGTGGCGGGGCTCGAGCAGTTCTTC	CASSVAGLEQFF
-	13	-	TRBV5-6	TRBJ2-3	TGTGCCAGCAGCTTCAGTAACACAGATACGCAGTATTTT	CASSFSNTDTQYF
-	10	-	TRBV27	TRBJ1-5	TGTGCCAGCAGTTCCCAGCCCCAGCATTTT	CASSSQPQHF
-	15	few	TRBV28	TRBJ2-1	TGTGCCAGCAGACCCCGGGCAGGTTCCTACAATGAGCAGTTCTTC	CASRPRAGSYNEQFF
TRBD2	16	-	TRBV4-1	TRBJ2-7	TGCGCCAGCAGCCAGACTAGCGGGACCACCACCTACGAGCAGTACTTC	CASSQTSGTTTYEQYF
-	14	-	TRBV11-1	TRBJ1-1	TGTGCCAGCAGCCCCAGACAGGAGAACACTGAAGCTTTCTTT	CASSPRQENTEAFF
-	15	-	TRBV28	TRBJ1-1	TGTGCCAGCAGTTTCCAGGGACACCCGAACACTGAAGCTTTCTTT	CASSFQGHPNTEAFF
-	15	-	TRBV3-1/TRBV3-2	TRBJ1-2	TGTGCCAGCAGCCTTGAGACCCCAGGGGCACGGGGCTACACCTTC	CASSLETPGARGYTF
-	11	-	TRBV29-1	TRBJ2-1	TGCAGCGGCGATGCCGGCGGTGAGCAGTTCTTC	CSGDAGGEQFF
-	12	-	TRBV7-2	TRBJ2-3	TGTGCCAGCAGCTACCTTAGAGATACGCAGTATTTT	CASSYLRDTQYF
TRBD1	15	few	TRBV9	TRBJ2-3	TGTGCCAGCAGCTCCACAGGGGGCTCCAGAGATACGCAGTATTTT	CASSSTGGSRDTQYF
-	13	-	TRBV6-2/TRBV6-3	TRBJ1-2	TGTGCCAGCAGTCCACAGGCGGGTAATGGCTACACCTTC	CASSPQAGNGYTF
-	16	-	TRBV18	TRBJ2-1	TGTGCCAGCTCACCACGGGGCCGAAACCTTTACAATGAGCAGTTCTTC	CASSPRGRNLYNEQFF
-	11	-	TRBV25-1	TRBJ2-7	TGTGCCAGCAGTGTTAGTGACGAGCAGTACTTC	CASSVSDEQYF
-	14	-	TRBV19	TRBJ1-1	TGTGCCAGTAGTATAGTTGAGGGATTCACTGAAGCTTTCTTT	CASSIVEGFTEAFF